This TCR beta chain originates from a study of cytomegalovirus exposure and HLA in healthy donors. V lost 6 bases and J 7 bases, leaving 21 bases between the germline ends. Germline CDR1 and CDR2: MDHEN and SYDVKM. The CDR3 is made up of 15 amino acids. The PCR ran on 60 Vbeta and 13 Jbeta primers. Here immunoSEQ multiplex PCR was the method, and the copy in TCRdb shows in-frame clones only, minus some. Of roughly 150,000 clones in the sample, 65% to 70% are singletons; the top ten hold less than 11%. The chain recombines TRBV28 with TRBJ1-1, with TRBD1 as a possible D gene (6 bases). Material: PBMCs. The sequence came from a man aged 25 to 40 in good health and CMV-seropositive. The CDR3 DNA sequence: TGTGCCAGCAGAGGGACCGGGACAAATAGCGTTGAAGCTTTCTTT. This sequence encodes CASRGTGTNSVEAFF.